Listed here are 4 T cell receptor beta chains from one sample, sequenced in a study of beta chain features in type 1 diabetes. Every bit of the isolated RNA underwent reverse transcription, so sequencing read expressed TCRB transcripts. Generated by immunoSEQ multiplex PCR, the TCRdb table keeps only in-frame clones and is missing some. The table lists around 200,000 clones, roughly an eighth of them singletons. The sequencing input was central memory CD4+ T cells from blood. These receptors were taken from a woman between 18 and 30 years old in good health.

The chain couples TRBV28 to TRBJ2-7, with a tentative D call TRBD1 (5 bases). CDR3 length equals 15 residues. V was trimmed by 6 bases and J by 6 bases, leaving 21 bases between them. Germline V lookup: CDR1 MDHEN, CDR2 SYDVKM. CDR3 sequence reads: CASSPARQGIPEQYF. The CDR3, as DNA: TGTGCCAGCAGCCCCGCGAGGCAGGGTATTCCCGAGCAGTACTTC. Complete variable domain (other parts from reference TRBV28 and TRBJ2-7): DVKVTQSSRYLVKRTGEKVFLECVQDMDHENMFWYRQDPGLGLRLIYFSYDVKMKEKGDIPEGYSVSREKKERFSLILESASTNQTSMYLCASSPARQGIPEQYFGPGTRLTVT.

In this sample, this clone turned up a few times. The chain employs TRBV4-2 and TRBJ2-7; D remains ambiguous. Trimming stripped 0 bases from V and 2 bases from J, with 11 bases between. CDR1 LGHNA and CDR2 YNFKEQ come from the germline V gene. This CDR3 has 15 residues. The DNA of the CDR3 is TGTGCCAGCAGCCAAGAAAGGAGAGAACCCTACGAGCAGTACTTC. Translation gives CASSQERREPYEQYF.

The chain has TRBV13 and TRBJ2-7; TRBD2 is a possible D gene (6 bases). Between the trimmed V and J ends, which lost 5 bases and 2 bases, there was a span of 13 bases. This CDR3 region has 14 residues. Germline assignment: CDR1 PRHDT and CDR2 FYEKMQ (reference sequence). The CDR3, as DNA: TGTGCCAGCAGCCCGACTAGTGTCACCTACGAGCAGTACTTC. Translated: CASSPTSVTYEQYF.

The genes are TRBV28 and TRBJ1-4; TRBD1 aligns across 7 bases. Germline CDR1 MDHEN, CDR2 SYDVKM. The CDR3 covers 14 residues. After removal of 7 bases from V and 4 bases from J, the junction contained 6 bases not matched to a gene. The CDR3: CASKWTGYNEKLFF. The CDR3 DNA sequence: TGTGCCAGCAAATGGACAGGCTATAATGAAAAACTGTTTTTT.